This T cell receptor (beta chain) comes out of a study of human thymus T cells. General study results and limits: The related literature has documented a marked overlap of thymic repertoires among unrelated individuals. Blood and thymic repertoires both appeared biased in V and J gene usage.

The protocol was immunoSEQ multiplex PCR, while the TCRdb copy is restricted to in-frame clones and leaves out a portion. The data hold roughly 77,000 clones, with over 85% observed a single time. Thymic resections from corrective heart surgery supplied the tissue. Immunologically healthy infants in Finland undergoing congenital heart defect surgery were the donors. Details on this clone: The antigen is unknown.

The CDR3 sequence is 15 residues long. The germline V gene encodes CDR1 WSHSY and CDR2 SAAADI. The V segment lost 6 bases and the J segment 0 bases; nucleotides outside the gene matches: 6. The chain employs TRBV10-2 and TRBJ1-1; TRBD1 aligns across 8 bases. The sample comprised thymus tissue. The origin of this receptor is a girl less than two years old with a congenital heart defect but otherwise immunologically healthy. The CDR3 coding sequence is TGCGCCAGCAGGTGGACAGGGATCATGAACACTGAAGCTTTCTTT. This translates into CASRWTGIMNTEAFF.